Presented here are 10 T cell receptor beta chains from one specimen sequenced in a study of control samples from healthy donors and cancer patients. Some clones are missing from TCRdb's copy, which holds only in-frame ones; the method was immunoSEQ multiplex PCR. This table holds roughly 120,000 clones, about 86% found once. Source material: blood. These receptors were obtained from a man aged 30 to 45 in good health.

The chain carries TRBV2 and TRBJ1-5; possibly TRBD1 for D (5 bases). Germline-derived CDR1 and CDR2 are SNHLY and FYNNEI. This CDR3 contains 13 residues. Trimming removed 7 bases at V and 4 bases at J, with 11 bases between. In nucleotides, the CDR3 is TGTGCCAGCACCGGGGGGGGTAATCAGCCCCAGCATTTT. This translates into CASTGGGNQPQHF.

This clone came up once. The V and J genes are TRBV7-9 and TRBJ1-1; unclear D gene. The germline V gene encodes CDR1 SEHNR and CDR2 FQNEAQ (reference sequence). V gave up 5 bases and J gave up 1 base, with 14 bases separating them. The CDR3 consists of 15 residues. CDR3: CASSRVVQANTEAFF. The CDR3 DNA sequence: TGTGCCAGCAGCCGAGTCGTGCAGGCGAACACTGAAGCTTTCTTT.

The V gene is TRBV10-3, the J gene TRBJ2-1; possible D gene TRBD1, 5 bases. The germline gives CDR1 ENHRY, CDR2 SYGVKD. Deletions cut 7 bases from V and 5 bases from J, with 15 bases between. The CDR3 is made up of 14 amino acids. CDR3 protein: CAITQGIGNNEQFF. CDR3 nucleotide sequence: TGTGCCATCACCCAGGGTATTGGCAACAATGAGCAGTTCTTC.

The chain uses TRBV28 and TRBJ1-4; maybe TRBD1 (6 bases). V was shortened by 6 bases and J by 7 bases, with 15 bases between the two germline ends. The CDR3 covers 14 residues. The germline gives CDR1 MDHEN, CDR2 SYDVKM. This CDR3 reads CASSSGQFPEKLFF. The CDR3 DNA reads TGTGCCAGCAGCTCGGGACAATTTCCTGAAAAACTGTTTTTT.

The genes are TRBV11-2 and TRBJ1-1; 11 nucleotides align to TRBD1. CDR1 is SGHAT, CDR2 FQNNGV, per germline. The CDR3 length is 16 residues. V shed 4 bases and J 0 bases; nucleotides not matched to a gene: 4. The CDR3 nucleotides are TGTGCCAGCAGCTCTGGGACAGGGGGTCTGAACACTGAAGCTTTCTTT. This translates into CASSSGTGGLNTEAFF. Together with reference TRBV11-2 and TRBJ1-1, the CDR3 gives the full variable domain: EAGVAQSPRYKIIEKRQSVAFWCNPISGHATLYWYQQILGQGPKLLIQFQNNGVVDDSQLPKDRFSAERLKGVDSTLKIQPAKLEDSAVYLCASSSGTGGLNTEAFFGQGTRLTVV.

The CDR3 protein is CASSRAGTQYF. In DNA form, the CDR3 reads TGTGCCAGCAGCCGGGCCGGGACCCAGTACTTC. V and J are TRBV7-9 and TRBJ2-5; D not certain. This CDR3 region has 11 residues. CDR1 is SEHNR, CDR2 FQNEAQ, per germline (reference sequence). V shed 5 bases and J shed 7 bases, with 8 bases lying between them.

This clone has a single count. The chain employs TRBV6-4 and TRBJ2-3, with 7 bases that match TRBD2. Germline values: CDR1 MRHNA, CDR2 SNTAGT. Trimming cost V 2 bases and J 2 bases; bases outside gene matches: 4. CDR3 size: 15 residues. The CDR3 DNA is TGTGCCAGCAGTGACGGCGGGGGAGACACAGATACGCAGTATTTT. This translates into CASSDGGGDTDTQYF.

The chain is built from TRBV7-8 and TRBJ2-3, with a possible D match to TRBD1 (6 bases). This CDR3 has 15 amino acids. Trimming removed 4 bases at V and 0 bases at J, with 11 bases between. The germline gives CDR1 SGHVS, CDR2 FQNEAQ. Here the CDR3 reads CASSSPGESTDTQYF. The DNA for the CDR3 is TGTGCCAGCAGCTCGCCAGGGGAGAGCACAGATACGCAGTATTTT.

The V call is TRBV5-4, the J call TRBJ2-3; D gene uncertain. CDR3 length equals 13 residues. The germline V gene has CDR1 SGHNT and CDR2 YYREEE (reference sequence). The V end lost 1 base, the J end lost 3 bases, and 6 bases lay between the germline ends. The DNA for the CDR3 is TGTGCCAGCAGCTTGAAGGGAACAGATACGCAGTATTTT. Protein product: CASSLKGTDTQYF.

This clone was detected a few times. The chain carries TRBV2 and TRBJ1-2; possible D gene TRBD1, 5 bases. CDR3 length equals 12 residues. V lost 9 bases and J 7 bases, leaving 15 bases between the germline ends. Germline CDR1 is SNHLY and CDR2 is FYNNEI. The CDR3 loop is CASGEGALGYTF. CDR3 bases: TGTGCCAGTGGAGAAGGGGCACTTGGCTACACCTTC.